What follows are 16 T cell receptor beta chains derived from one specimen sequenced in a study of blood T cell repertoires in COVID-19. Produced via immunoSEQ multiplex PCR; TCRdb's table is partial and in-frame only. This sample yields 24,000 or so clones, of which about 89% are seen a single time; 25% belongs to the top ten. Sequencing used peripheral blood. The receptors were gathered from a human donor with active COVID-19. The donor label of this sample is uncertain.

The gene calls are TRBV5-6 and TRBJ2-3; D gene ambiguous. Germline loops: CDR1 SGHDT, CDR2 YYEEEE. Trimming took 7 bases from V and 0 from J, leaving 9 bases between them. This CDR3 region has 13 residues. The CDR3 DNA sequence: TGTGCCAGCTCTCTCTTTAGCACAGATACGCAGTATTTT. Amino acids: CASSLFSTDTQYF. Full variable domain (outside the CDR3, taken from reference TRBV5-6 and TRBJ2-3): DAGVTQSPTHLIKTRGQQVTLRCSPKSGHDTVSWYQQALGQGPQFIFQYYEEEERQRGNFPDRFSGHQFPNYSSELNVNALLLGDSALYLCASSLFSTDTQYFGPGTRLTVL.

The gene calls are TRBV7-8 and TRBJ2-5; TRBD2 matches 10 bases. Germline V gives CDR1 SGHVS, CDR2 FQNEAQ. Trimming cost V 2 bases and J 4 bases; bases outside gene matches: 7. There are 16 residues in the CDR3. The DNA for the CDR3 is TGTGCCAGCAGCTTATTCCCTAGCGGGGGAGGAGAGACCCAGTACTTC. Translated, it gives CASSLFPSGGGETQYF. The full variable domain, its missing parts supplied by reference TRBV7-8 and TRBJ2-5, is GAGVSQSPRYKVAKRGQDVALRCDPISGHVSLFWYQQALGQGPEFLTYFQNEAQLDKSGLPSDRFFAERPEGSVSTLKIQRTQQEDSAVYLCASSLFPSGGGETQYFGPGTRLLVL.

This chain joins TRBV19 and TRBJ1-1; 8 nucleotides align to TRBD1. Germline V gene sequence: CDR1 LNHDA, CDR2 SQIVND (reference sequence). The J segment lost 4 bases and the V segment lost 10 bases, leaving 8 bases of the junction unmatched. The CDR3 loop spans 13 amino acids. DNA for the CDR3: TGTGCCACTATGACAGGGGTAGGCACTGAAGCTTTCTTT. Translated: CATMTGVGTEAFF.

The rearrangement links TRBV7-3 to TRBJ1-2; possibly TRBD1 for D (6 bases). The germline V gene encodes CDR1 SGHTA and CDR2 FQGTGA. The V and J ends lost 6 bases and 2 bases respectively, with 10 bases between them. The CDR3 runs to 13 residues. CDR3 amino acids: CASSPDRNYGYTF. CDR3 bases: TGTGCCAGCAGTCCCGACAGGAACTATGGCTACACCTTC. Complete variable domain (other parts from reference TRBV7-3 and TRBJ1-2): GAGVSQTPSNKVTEKGKYVELRCDPISGHTALYWYRQSLGQGPEFLIYFQGTGAADDSGLPNDRFFAVRPEGSVSTLKIQRTERGDSAVYLCASSPDRNYGYTFGSGTRLTVV.

Only one count was recorded for this clone. The chain uses TRBV7-2 and TRBJ2-3; D remains unclear. Per germline, CDR1 SGHTA and CDR2 FQGNSA. This CDR3 has 14 amino acids. V gave up 0 bases and J gave up 6 bases, with 10 bases separating them. The CDR3 nucleotides are TGTGCCAGCAGCTTAGCGCGAAGCTCTGATACGCAGTATTTT. Translation gives CASSLARSSDTQYF.

The chain uses TRBV23-1 and TRBJ2-3, with D possibly being TRBD2 (6 bases). Being an ORF, TRBV23-1 has a function that is uncertain. Deletions cut 3 bases from V and 6 bases from J, with 16 bases between. There are 15 residues in the CDR3. CDR3 sequence reads: CASSHQTRIKDTQYF. The CDR3 DNA reads TGCGCCAGCAGTCACCAGACTAGGATCAAGGATACGCAGTATTTT.

This clone was seen just once. The rearrangement links TRBV12-5 to TRBJ1-4; 8 bases are a match to TRBD1. The V gene's germline CDR1 is LGHNT and CDR2 FRNRAP. The CDR3 consists of 14 residues. J lost 8 bases, V lost 6 bases, and 8 bases had no gene match. The CDR3 nucleotides are TGTGCTAGTGGGCCAGGACAGGGAAGGGAAAAACTGTTTTTT. Its protein is CASGPGQGREKLFF. Variable domain in full (rest from reference TRBV12-5 and TRBJ1-4): DARVTQTPRHKVTEMGQEVTMRCQPILGHNTVFWYRQTMMQGLELLAYFRNRAPLDDSGMPKDRFSAEMPDATLATLKIQPSEPRDSAVYFCASGPGQGREKLFFGSGTQLSVL.

The chain is built from TRBV27 and TRBJ2-6; D remains unclear. Germline V CDR1 and CDR2: MNHEY, SMNVEV (reference sequence). CDR3 length: 15 residues. Trimming pared 5 bases from V and 1 base from J, leaving 9 bases between. The CDR3 is CASSAKRSGANVLTF. The CDR3 region has the DNA TGTGCCAGCAGTGCGAAGAGGTCTGGGGCCAACGTCCTGACTTTC.

The rearrangement joins TRBV27 to TRBJ2-1, with D possibly matching TRBD2 (5 bases). The V gene lost 5 bases and the J gene lost 0 bases, with 11 bases spanning the gap. Looked up from germline, CDR1 is MNHEY and CDR2 is SMNVEV (reference sequence). This CDR3 has 15 residues. The CDR3 DNA is TGTGCCAGCAGTCATCGGGGAAGCTCCTACAATGAGCAGTTCTTC. This gives the protein CASSHRGSSYNEQFF.

V and J are TRBV18 and TRBJ2-5, with 7 bases lining up with TRBD1. This CDR3 is built from 13 residues. Losses at the gene ends were 8 bases for V and 3 bases for J; bases not matched to a gene: 6. CDR1 is KGHSH, CDR2 LQKENI, per germline. This chain's CDR3 is CASRPGQKETQYF. CDR3 coding DNA: TGTGCCAGCCGCCCGGGACAGAAAGAGACCCAGTACTTC.

The chain carries TRBV7-3 and TRBJ2-3, with TRBD1 matching 8 bases. Per germline, CDR1 SGHTA and CDR2 FQGTGA. The junction had 11 bases not matched to a gene; V was cut back by 5 bases and J by 4 bases. This CDR3 has 16 residues. The CDR3 DNA follows: TGTGCCAGCAGCCCTGCCGGGACAGGCGGCCCAGATACGCAGTATTTT. It specifies CASSPAGTGGPDTQYF.

The chain is built from TRBV6-5 and TRBJ2-3; D perhaps matches TRBD2 (5 bases). Germline V CDR1 and CDR2: MNHEY, SVGAGI. The CDR3 is 14 amino acids. Between the trimmed V and J ends, which lost 4 bases and 4 bases, there was a span of 12 bases. The CDR3 DNA reads TGTGCCAGCAGTTCCGGGGTCGGGGCAGATACGCAGTATTTT. Its protein is CASSSGVGADTQYF.

This clone has only one observation. The chain combines TRBV10-3 with TRBJ2-5, with 7 bases fitting TRBD1. Germline V gene sequence: CDR1 ENHRY, CDR2 SYGVKD. Germline trimming cut 3 bases from V and 1 base from J; bases unmatched to any gene: 8. CDR3 size: 16 residues. The CDR3 reads CAISEIPGTAQETQYF. The CDR3 nucleotides read TGTGCCATCAGTGAAATTCCCGGGACAGCCCAAGAGACCCAGTACTTC.

In DNA form, the CDR3 reads TGTGCCAGCAGCTTTGGGAGGAACACTGAAGCTTTCTTT. It specifies CASSFGRNTEAFF. The J gene is TRBJ1-1, the V gene TRBV7-9; D call uncertain. This CDR3 region has 13 residues. Per the germline V gene, CDR1 is SEHNR and CDR2 is FQNEAQ (reference sequence). The V end lost 3 bases, the J end lost 1 base, and 6 bases lay between the germline ends.

V and J are TRBV19 and TRBJ1-1, with TRBD1 matching 12 bases. This CDR3 is built from 18 residues. CDR1 and CDR2 (germline): LNHDA, SQIVND (reference sequence). The ends lost 7 bases at V and 1 base at J; junction bases unmatched: 13. CDR3 in amino acids: CASTWGTGGVFRNTEAFF. As DNA, the CDR3 is TGTGCCAGTACCTGGGGGACAGGGGGCGTTTTTCGGAACACTGAAGCTTTCTTT.

The chain has TRBV19 and TRBJ2-7, with 7 bases aligning to TRBD2. V lost 3 bases and J lost 1; bases outside the gene matches: 6. The CDR3 contains 15 residues. The germline gives CDR1 LNHDA, CDR2 SQIVND (reference sequence). CDR3 amino acids: CASSIGGRGSYEQYF. The CDR3 bases are TGTGCCAGTAGTATTGGCGGGAGAGGGTCCTACGAGCAGTACTTC. Combining the CDR3 with reference TRBV19 and TRBJ2-7 gives the whole variable domain DGGITQSPKYLFRKEGQNVTLSCEQNLNHDAMYWYRQDPGQGLRLIYYSQIVNDFQKGDIAEGYSVSREKKESFPLTVTSAQKNPTAFYLCASSIGGRGSYEQYFGPGTRLTVT.